This T cell receptor beta chain is from a study of T-cell reconstitution after alpha-beta-depleted transplantation in children. Unique molecular identifiers were used to barcode this TCRbeta library. Using its own MiXCR run on the PCR reads, TCRdb lists one record per CDR3 protein. This table has nearly 400,000 distinct CDR3 sequences, approximately 20% appearing once. V lost 2 bases, J lost 5 bases, and 7 bases lay in between. The CDR3 totals 12 residues. Germline V CDR1 and CDR2: KGHSH, LQKENI. This TCR was recovered from a human donor who donated a stem cell graft to a child with acute myeloid leukemia. Sequenced here: PBMCs from the stem cell graft donor, sampled from the stem cell graft. This chain connects TRBV18 to TRBJ2-7, with D unclear. DNA of the CDR3: TGTGCCAGCTCACCAAAGAACGACGAGCAGTACTTC. It codes for CASSPKNDEQYF.